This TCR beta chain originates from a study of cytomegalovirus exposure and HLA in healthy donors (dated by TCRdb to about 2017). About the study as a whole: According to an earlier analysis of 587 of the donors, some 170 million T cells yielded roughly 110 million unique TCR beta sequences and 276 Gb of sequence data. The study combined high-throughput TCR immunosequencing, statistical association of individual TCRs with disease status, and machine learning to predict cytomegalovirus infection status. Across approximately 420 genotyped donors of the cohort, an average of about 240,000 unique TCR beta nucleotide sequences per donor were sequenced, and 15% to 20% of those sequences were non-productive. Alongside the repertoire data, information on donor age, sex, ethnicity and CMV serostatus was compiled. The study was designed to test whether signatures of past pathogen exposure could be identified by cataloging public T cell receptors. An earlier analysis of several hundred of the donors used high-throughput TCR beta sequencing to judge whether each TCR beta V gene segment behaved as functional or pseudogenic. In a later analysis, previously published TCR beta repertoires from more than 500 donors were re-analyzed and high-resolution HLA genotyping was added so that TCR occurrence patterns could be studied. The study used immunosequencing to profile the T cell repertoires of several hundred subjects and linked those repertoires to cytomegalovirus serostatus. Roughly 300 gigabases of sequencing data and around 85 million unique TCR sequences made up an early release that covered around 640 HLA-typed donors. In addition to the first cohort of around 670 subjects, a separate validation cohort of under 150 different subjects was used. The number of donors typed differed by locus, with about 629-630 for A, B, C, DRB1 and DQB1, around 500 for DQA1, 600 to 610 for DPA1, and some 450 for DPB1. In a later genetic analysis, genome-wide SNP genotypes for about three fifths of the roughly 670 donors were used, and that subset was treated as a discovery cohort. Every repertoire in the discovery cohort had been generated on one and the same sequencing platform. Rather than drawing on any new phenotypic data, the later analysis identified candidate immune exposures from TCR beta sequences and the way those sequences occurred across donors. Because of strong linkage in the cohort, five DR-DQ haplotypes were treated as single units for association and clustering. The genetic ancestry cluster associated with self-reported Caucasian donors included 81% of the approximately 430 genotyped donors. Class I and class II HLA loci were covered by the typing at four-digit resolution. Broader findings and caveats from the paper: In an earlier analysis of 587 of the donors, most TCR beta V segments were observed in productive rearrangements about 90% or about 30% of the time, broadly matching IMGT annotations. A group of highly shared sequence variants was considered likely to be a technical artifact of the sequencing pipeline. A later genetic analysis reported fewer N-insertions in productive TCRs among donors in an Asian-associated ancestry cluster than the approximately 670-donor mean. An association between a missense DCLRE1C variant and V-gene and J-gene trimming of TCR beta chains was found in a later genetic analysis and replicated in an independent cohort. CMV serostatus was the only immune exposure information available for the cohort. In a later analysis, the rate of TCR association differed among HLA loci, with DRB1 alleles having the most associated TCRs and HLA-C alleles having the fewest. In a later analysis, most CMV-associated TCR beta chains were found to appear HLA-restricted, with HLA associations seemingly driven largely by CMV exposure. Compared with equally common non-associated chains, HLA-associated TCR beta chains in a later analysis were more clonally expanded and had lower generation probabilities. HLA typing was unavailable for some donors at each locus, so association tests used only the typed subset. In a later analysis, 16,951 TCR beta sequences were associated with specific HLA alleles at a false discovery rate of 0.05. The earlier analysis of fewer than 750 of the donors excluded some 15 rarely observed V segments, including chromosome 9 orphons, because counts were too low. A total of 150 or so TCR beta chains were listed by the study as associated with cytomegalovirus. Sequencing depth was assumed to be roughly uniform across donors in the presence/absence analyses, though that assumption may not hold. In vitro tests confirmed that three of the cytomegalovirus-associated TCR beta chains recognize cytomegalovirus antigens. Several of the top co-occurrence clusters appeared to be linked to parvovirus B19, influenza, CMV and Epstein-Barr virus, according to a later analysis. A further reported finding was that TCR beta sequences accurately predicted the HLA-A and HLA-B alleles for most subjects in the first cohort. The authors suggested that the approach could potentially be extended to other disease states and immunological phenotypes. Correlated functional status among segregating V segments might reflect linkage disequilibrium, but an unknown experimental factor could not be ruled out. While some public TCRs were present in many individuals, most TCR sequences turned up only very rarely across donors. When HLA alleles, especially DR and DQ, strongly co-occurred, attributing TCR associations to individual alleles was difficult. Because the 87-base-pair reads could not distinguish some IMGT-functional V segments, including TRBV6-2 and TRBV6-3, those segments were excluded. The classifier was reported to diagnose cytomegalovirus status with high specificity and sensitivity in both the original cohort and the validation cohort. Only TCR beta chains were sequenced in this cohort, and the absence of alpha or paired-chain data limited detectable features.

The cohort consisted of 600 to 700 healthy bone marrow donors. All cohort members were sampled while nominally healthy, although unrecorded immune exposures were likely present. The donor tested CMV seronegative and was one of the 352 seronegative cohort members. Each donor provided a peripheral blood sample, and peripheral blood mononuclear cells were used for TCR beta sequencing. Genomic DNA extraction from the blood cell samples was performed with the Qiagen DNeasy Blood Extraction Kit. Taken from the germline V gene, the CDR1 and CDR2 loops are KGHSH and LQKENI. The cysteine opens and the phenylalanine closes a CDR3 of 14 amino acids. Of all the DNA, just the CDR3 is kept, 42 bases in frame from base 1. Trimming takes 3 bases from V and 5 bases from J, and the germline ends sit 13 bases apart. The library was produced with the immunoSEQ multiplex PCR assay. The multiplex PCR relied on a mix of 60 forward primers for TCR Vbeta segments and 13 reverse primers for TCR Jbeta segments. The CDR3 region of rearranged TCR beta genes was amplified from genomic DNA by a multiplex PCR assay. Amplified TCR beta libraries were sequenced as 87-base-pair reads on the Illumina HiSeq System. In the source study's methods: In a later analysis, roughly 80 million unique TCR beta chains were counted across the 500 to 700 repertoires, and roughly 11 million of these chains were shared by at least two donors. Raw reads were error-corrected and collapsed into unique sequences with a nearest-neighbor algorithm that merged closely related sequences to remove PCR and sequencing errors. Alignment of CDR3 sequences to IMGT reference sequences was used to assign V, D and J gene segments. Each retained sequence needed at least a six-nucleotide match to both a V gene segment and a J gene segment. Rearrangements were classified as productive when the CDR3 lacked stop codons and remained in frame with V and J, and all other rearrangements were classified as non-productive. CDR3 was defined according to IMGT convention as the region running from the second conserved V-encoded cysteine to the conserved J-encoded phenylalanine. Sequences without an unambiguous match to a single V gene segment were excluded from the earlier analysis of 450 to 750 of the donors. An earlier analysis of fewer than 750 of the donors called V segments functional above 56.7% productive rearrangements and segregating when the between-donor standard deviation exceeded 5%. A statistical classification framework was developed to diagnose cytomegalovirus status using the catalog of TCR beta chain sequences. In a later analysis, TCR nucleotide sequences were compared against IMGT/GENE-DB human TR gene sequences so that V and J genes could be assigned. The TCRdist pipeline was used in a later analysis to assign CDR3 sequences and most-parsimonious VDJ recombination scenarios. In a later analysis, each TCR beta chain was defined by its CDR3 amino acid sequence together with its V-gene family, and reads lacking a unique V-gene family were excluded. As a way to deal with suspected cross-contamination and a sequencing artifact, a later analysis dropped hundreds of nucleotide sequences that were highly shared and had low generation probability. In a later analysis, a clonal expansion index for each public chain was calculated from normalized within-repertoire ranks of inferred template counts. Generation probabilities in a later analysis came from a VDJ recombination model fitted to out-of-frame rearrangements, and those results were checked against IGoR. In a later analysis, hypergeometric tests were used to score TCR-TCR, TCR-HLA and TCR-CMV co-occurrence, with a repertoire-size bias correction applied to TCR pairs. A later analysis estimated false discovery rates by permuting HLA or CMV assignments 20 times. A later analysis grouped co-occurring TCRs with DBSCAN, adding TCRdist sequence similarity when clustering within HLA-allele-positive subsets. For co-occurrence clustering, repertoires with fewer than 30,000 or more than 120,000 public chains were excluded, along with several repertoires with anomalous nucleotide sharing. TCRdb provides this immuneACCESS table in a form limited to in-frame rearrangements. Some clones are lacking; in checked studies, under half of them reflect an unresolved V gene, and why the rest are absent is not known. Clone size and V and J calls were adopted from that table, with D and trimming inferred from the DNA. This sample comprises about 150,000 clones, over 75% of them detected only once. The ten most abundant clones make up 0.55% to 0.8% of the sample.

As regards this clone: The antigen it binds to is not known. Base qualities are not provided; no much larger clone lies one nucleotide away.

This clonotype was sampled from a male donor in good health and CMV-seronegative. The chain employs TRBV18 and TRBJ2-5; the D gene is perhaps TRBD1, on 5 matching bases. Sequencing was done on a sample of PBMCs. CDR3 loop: CASSPLGDGETQYF. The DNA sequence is TGTGCCAGCTCACCCCTAGGGGATGGGGAGACCCAGTACTTC.